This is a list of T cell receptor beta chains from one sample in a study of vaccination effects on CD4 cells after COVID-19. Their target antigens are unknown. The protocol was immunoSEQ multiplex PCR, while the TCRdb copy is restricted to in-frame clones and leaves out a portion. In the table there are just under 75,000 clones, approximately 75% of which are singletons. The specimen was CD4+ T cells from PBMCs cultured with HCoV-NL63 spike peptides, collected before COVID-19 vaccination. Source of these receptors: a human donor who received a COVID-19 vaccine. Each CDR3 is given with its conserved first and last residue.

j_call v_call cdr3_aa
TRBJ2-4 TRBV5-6 CASSSKGQGANIQYF
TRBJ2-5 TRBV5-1 CASSFIPGEQETQYF
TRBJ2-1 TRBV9 CASSLGQGAYEQFF
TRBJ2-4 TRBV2 CASSGEILAKNIQYF
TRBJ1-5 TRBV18 CASSPDVNQPQHF
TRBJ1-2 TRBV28 CASSLLTDYGYTF
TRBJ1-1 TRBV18 CASSPTGSTEAFF
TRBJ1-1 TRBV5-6 CASSRRQDMSNTEAFF
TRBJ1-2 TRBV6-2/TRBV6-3 CASSSLRIYGYTF
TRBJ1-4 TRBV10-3 CAIRGATNEKLFF
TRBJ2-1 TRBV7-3 CASSLSSGVSRDEQFF
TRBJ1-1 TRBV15 CATSRGGQAYRNTEAFF
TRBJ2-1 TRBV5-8 CASSKWVGGSSYNEQFF
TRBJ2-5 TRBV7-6 CASSLDSLTSGQETQYF
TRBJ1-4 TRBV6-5 CASSPGKREKLFF
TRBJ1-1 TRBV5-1 CASSPRQGGGTEAFF
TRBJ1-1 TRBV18 CASSPASPLNTEAFF
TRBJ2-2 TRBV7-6 CASSLVGGVLTGELFF
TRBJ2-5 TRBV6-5 CASSPPGRIETQYF
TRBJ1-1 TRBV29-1 CSVGTRGRVNTEAFF
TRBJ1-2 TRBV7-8 CASSLDRGNYGYTF
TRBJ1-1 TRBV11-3 CASSSGRENTEAFF
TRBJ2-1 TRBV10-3 CAISPGTGASQALIEQFF
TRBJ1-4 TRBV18 CASSPRDRDEKLFF
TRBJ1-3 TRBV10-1 CAITGGFGNTIYF
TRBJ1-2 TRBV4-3 CASSQGRYGYTF
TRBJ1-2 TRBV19 CASSIPGPYGYTF
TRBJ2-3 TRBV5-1 CASSSPRGTDTQYF
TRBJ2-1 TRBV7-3 CASSPSGGSSYNEQFF
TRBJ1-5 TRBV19 CASSIGVLARGGNQPQHF
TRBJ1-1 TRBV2 CASSETGNTEAFF
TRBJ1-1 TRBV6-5 CASSPEKFTNTEAFF
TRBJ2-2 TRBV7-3 CASGAAPNTGELFF
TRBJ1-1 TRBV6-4 CASSVGVRVSGALNTEAFF
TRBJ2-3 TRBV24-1 CATSDPQSTDTQYF
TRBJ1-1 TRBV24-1 CATSEHRQGSTEAFF
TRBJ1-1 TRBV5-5 CASSWGAGGNTEAFF
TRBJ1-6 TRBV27 CASSYRGPNSPLHF
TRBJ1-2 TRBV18 CASSETGGSYGYTF
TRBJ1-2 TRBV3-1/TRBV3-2 CASSNPKRGYTF
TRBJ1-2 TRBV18 CASSPRSPEIYGYTF
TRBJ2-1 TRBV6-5 CASSYSGTNEQFF
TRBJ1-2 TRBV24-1 CATSDTMDRISYTF
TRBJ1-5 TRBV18 CASSRGGYSNQPQHF
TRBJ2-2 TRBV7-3 CASSPTGNTGELFF
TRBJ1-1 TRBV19 CASSPPSRRGAFF
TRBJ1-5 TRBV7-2 CASSLVSGGNQPQHF
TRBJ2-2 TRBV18 CASSRFPGEANTGELFF
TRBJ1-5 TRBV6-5 CASGRALYSNQPQHF
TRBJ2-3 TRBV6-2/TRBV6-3 CASSYRWASTDTQYF
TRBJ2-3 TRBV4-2 CASSQESGGGADTQYF
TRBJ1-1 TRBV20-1 CSARWNTEAFF
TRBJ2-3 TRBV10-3 CAISESQGRDTRTDTQYF
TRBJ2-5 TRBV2 CASSENGAEETQYF
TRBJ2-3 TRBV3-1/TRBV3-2 CASSTQDTQYF
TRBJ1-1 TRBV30 CAWRNRGPGEAFF
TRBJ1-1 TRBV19 CASSILTGTGDEAFF
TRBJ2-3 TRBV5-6 CASSSLARGVTDTQYF
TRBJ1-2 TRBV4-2 CASSQDGGRGGYTF